The clone carrying this T cell receptor beta chain was seen a single time. This may arise from a read error, as a much more abundant clone is one base away. In this CDR3 the conserved last residue, phenylalanine or tryptophan, is missing, so a read error is likely. From germline, CDR1 is DFQATT and CDR2 SNEGSKA (reference sequence). V was cut by 1 base and J by 6 bases, with 13 bases left in between. The CDR3 is 14 residues long. The source of the sample is a study of spatial heterogeneity in lung cancer. Overall study context: The donor population consisted of over 55 patients with untreated, early-stage non-small cell lung cancer. Detection consistently captured more beta-chain sequences than alpha-chain sequences. Sequencing of follow-up PBMC samples took place when they were available, at a median of around two years after resection.

TCRdb recomputed calls from the 5' RACE reads with MiXCR, one row per CDR3 protein. The table has under 75,000 distinct CDR3 sequences, over 7% seen once. Described time point: blood at routine non-recurrence follow-up after resection. Frozen PBMC, nontumor lung or tumor provided whole RNA, which was sequenced unsorted. The chain links TRBV20-1 to TRBJ1-5; D unresolved. This sequence was found in a female donor with early-stage non-small cell lung cancer. The material sequenced was PBMCs, taken at follow-up. The CDR3 region is CSARGSEPSQPQHL. The DNA of the CDR3 is TGCAGTGCTAGAGGGTCGGAACCCAGTCAGCCCCAGCATTTA.